Listed below are T cell receptor beta chains from one sample, sequenced in a study of technical replicates of blood from a few donors. Some clones are missing from TCRdb's copy, which holds only in-frame ones; the method was immunoSEQ multiplex PCR. The table lists about 75,000 clones, around 97% of them singletons. Sequenced material: T cells isolated from PBMCs. These receptors came from a human donor in good health. Both conserved end residues are part of each CDR3.

V gene	CDR3 protein
TRBV29-1	CSVVLSYEQYF
TRBV28	CASSTQETQYF
TRBV27	CASSLSLAYEQYF
TRBV28	CASAYNSPETQYF
TRBV7-9	CASQDSSYEQYF
TRBV2	CASSPFTEAFF
TRBV5-1	CASRPPGVPTDTQYF
TRBV5-1	CASSLAWNTEAFF
TRBV5-5	CASSLVTGSSYEQYF
TRBV7-2	CASSTQGGQPQHF
TRBV5-1	CASSLGAETQYF
TRBV5-5	CASSLERQVSQPQHF
TRBV6-1	CASSGREIYEQYF
TRBV10-3	CAISESIAKQGGDTEAFF
TRBV25-1	CASSARGAFEQFF
TRBV28	CASSFLYLMNTEAFF
TRBV7-6	CASSQLWTGAYEQYF
TRBV19	CASSQGVRGRLGNGYTF
TRBV5-4	CASSKAGGYTF
TRBV5-1	CASSLSSGELFF
TRBV12-5	CASGTGGQNTEAFF
TRBV6-4	CASNQGENTEAFF
TRBV11-1	CASSLAGGQDEQFF
TRBV19	CASSMTGQLNQPQHF
TRBV4-1	CASSRNIRPGQGSTYEQYF
TRBV7-9	CASSMTEGAGNTIYF